What follows is one T cell receptor beta chain and its context. This sample is part of a study of blood T cell repertoires in COVID-19. Study-wide context: From T cells, B-cell-depleted T cells, or PBMCs came the material, which was cDNA or gDNA.

Germline V lookup: CDR1 LGHNA, CDR2 YNFKEQ. V gave up 4 bases and J gave up 2 bases, with 11 bases separating them. The CDR3 is 15 residues long. Original handling: Estimated nucleated cell counts came from reference gene primer amplification. Using immunoSEQ multiplex PCR, the repertoire was profiled, and TCRdb retains in-frame clones only, with some absent. V, J and clone size are taken as reported in that table, and D and trimming were inferred from the DNA itself. The repertoire holds 120,000 to 150,000 clones, with 84% as singletons. V gene TRBV4-2 combines with J gene TRBJ1-4; D ambiguous. The source of this sequence is an elderly woman in a cohort sampled during active or convalescent COVID-19. Sequencing input: peripheral blood. The CDR3 bases are TGTGCCAGCAGCCCGACGAGGCTGACTAATGAAAAACTGTTTTTT. Protein product: CASSPTRLTNEKLFF.